These 13 T cell receptor beta chains were all obtained from the same sample, sequenced in a study of blood T cell repertoires in COVID-19. Some clones are missing from TCRdb's copy, which holds only in-frame ones; the method was immunoSEQ multiplex PCR. The sample shows fewer than 250,000 clones, roughly 80% of them seen only once. Material for sequencing was PBMCs or T cells enriched from blood (not recorded which). These TCRs come from a woman aged 35 to 49 who had been exposed to COVID-19.

This clone was seen only a few times. V and J are TRBV7-9 and TRBJ2-4; 9 bases align to TRBD1. The CDR3 has 13 residues. Germline V gene data show CDR1 as SEHNR and CDR2 as FQNEAQ (reference sequence). The V and J ends lost 4 bases and 6 bases, in that order; junction bases with no gene match: 1. CDR3 sequence (DNA): TGTGCCAGCAGCTCGGACAGGGGAAACATTCAGTACTTC. Encoded protein: CASSSDRGNIQYF. Combining the CDR3 with reference TRBV7-9 and TRBJ2-4 gives the whole variable domain DTGVSQNPRHKITKRGQNVTFRCDPISEHNRLYWYRQTLGQGPEFLTYFQNEAQLEKSRLLSDRFSAERPKGSFSTLEIQRTEQGDSAMYLCASSSDRGNIQYFGAGTRLSVL.

V usage is TRBV18 and J usage is TRBJ2-2, with D tentatively TRBD2 (5 bases). The CDR3 length is 15 residues. The germline V gene has CDR1 KGHSH and CDR2 LQKENI. Trimming removed 2 bases at V and 2 bases at J, with 9 bases between. Written as DNA, the CDR3 is TGTGCCAGCTCACCAACGGGATCAAACACCGGGGAGCTGTTTTTT. It is translated as CASSPTGSNTGELFF.

This clone was counted once. V is TRBV27 and J is TRBJ2-3; 8 bases are shared with TRBD2. The V and J ends lost 4 bases and 2 bases, in that order; junction bases with no gene match: 8. The CDR3 covers 16 residues. Germline V lookup: CDR1 MNHEY, CDR2 SMNVEV (reference sequence). Here the CDR3 DNA reads TGTGCCAGCAGTTCCATCGGGACTAGGCTCACAGATACGCAGTATTTT. Its protein product is CASSSIGTRLTDTQYF.

The V and J genes are TRBV3-1 (or the pseudogene TRBV3-2) and TRBJ2-7; D unresolved. V was pared by 1 base and J by 3 bases, with 10 bases between. CDR3 length: 14 amino acids. CDR1 and CDR2 (germline): LGHDT, YNNKEL (reference sequence). The CDR3 coding sequence is TGTGCCAGCAGCCAAGTTAGCCTAGTCTACGAGCAGTACTTC. Its protein product is CASSQVSLVYEQYF.

The sample holds one count of this clone. J is TRBJ1-3 and V is TRBV29-1; D is unresolved. CDR1 is SQVTM, CDR2 ANQGSEA, per germline. This CDR3 has 13 residues. Trimming pared 6 bases from V and 0 bases from J, leaving 9 bases between. The CDR3 loop reads CSVSIRSGNTIYF. The CDR3 DNA reads TGCAGCGTCTCTATCCGCTCTGGAAACACCATATATTTT. The full variable domain, rest sourced from reference TRBV29-1 and TRBJ1-3, is SAVISQKPSRDICQRGTSLTIQCQVDSQVTMMFWYRQQPGQSLTLIATANQGSEATYESGFVIDKFPISRPNLTFSTLTVSNMSPEDSSIYLCSVSIRSGNTIYFGEGSWLTVV.

This chain connects TRBV10-3 to TRBJ1-2, with D uncertain. V dropped 2 bases and J dropped 2 bases, with 6 bases sitting between them. CDR3 length: 13 residues. CDR1 and CDR2 (germline): ENHRY, SYGVKD. The DNA for the CDR3 is TGTGCCATCAGTGAGGGGCAGAACTATGGCTACACCTTC. Amino acids: CAISEGQNYGYTF.

CDR3 coding DNA: TGCGCCAGCAGATTCAGGGTAAACACCGGGGAGCTGTTTTTT. Protein sequence: CASRFRVNTGELFF. This chain links TRBV5-1 with TRBJ2-2; tentative D call: TRBD1 (5 bases). V was shortened by 5 bases and J by 2 bases, with 10 bases between the two germline ends. CDR1 and CDR2 from the germline V gene are SGHRS and YFSETQ. The CDR3 sequence is 14 residues long.

The chain has TRBV6-5 and TRBJ1-1, with 9 bases fitting TRBD1. Trimming cost V 5 bases and J 8 bases; bases outside gene matches: 6. Germline loops: CDR1 MNHEY, CDR2 SVGAGI. This CDR3 is built from 13 residues. The CDR3: CASSPSTGGEAFF. The CDR3 DNA sequence: TGTGCCAGCAGTCCGAGTACAGGGGGCGAAGCTTTCTTT.

This chain links TRBV19 with TRBJ2-3, with TRBD2 matching 13 bases. CDR3 length equals 16 residues. Losses at the gene ends were 7 bases for V and 2 bases for J; bases not matched to a gene: 6. Germline lookup yields CDR1 LNHDA and CDR2 SQIVND (reference sequence). The CDR3 protein is CASTKLAGGLTDTQYF. The CDR3 DNA is TGTGCCAGTACCAAACTAGCGGGGGGGCTCACAGATACGCAGTATTTT.

V gene TRBV4-1 combines with J gene TRBJ1-6; 8 bases line up with TRBD1. Per the germline V gene, CDR1 is MGHRA and CDR2 is YSYEKL. V was clipped by 2 bases and J by 7 bases; unmatched bases: 4. The CDR3 runs to 15 residues. CDR3: CASSQNRGENSPLHF. DNA for the CDR3: TGCGCCAGCAGCCAAAACAGGGGGGAGAATTCACCCCTCCACTTT.

The chain recombines TRBV6-4 with TRBJ1-2; D not resolved. The germline V gene encodes CDR1 MRHNA and CDR2 SNTAGT. Trimming cost V 0 bases and J 9 bases, with 11 bases left between them. CDR3 length equals 13 residues. Written as DNA, the CDR3 is TGTGCCAGCAGTGACTCGGAGACTGCCAGCTACACCTTC. Amino acid sequence: CASSDSETASYTF.

This clone appeared a single time. This chain joins TRBV5-1 and TRBJ2-2, with TRBD2 matching over 9 bases. Germline V gene data show CDR1 as SGHRS and CDR2 as YFSETQ. The CDR3 is 14 residues long. V gave up 7 bases and J gave up 7 bases; unmatched junction bases: 8. CDR3 sequence: CASGRGGADGELFF. The CDR3 DNA follows: TGCGCCAGCGGCCGCGGGGGGGCCGACGGGGAGCTGTTTTTT.

The chain joins TRBV5-1 to TRBJ1-6; possible D gene TRBD1, 6 bases. This CDR3 spans 16 amino acids. Germline values: CDR1 SGHRS, CDR2 YFSETQ. Trimming cost V 2 bases and J 9 bases, with 18 bases left between them. The chain's CDR3 is CASSLDSTGTGSPLHF. DNA for the CDR3: TGCGCCAGCAGCTTAGACAGCACAGGGACGGGTTCACCCCTCCACTTT. Together with reference TRBV5-1 and TRBJ1-6, the CDR3 gives the full variable domain: KAGVTQTPRYLIKTRGQQVTLSCSPISGHRSVSWYQQTPGQGLQFLFEYFSETQRNKGNFPGRFSGRQFSNSRSEMNVSTLELGDSALYLCASSLDSTGTGSPLHFGNGTRLTVT.